The following is a T cell receptor (beta chain) sequence with its context. What this receptor recognizes is not known. It has no much larger one-base neighbor in the sample; base qualities were not kept. The data were taken from a study of blood T cell repertoires in COVID-19 (dated by TCRdb to 2020 to 2021). Broadly, across the study: Samples from collaborators originated in the United States, Italy and Spain and spanned both the acute and convalescent phases of COVID-19. The samples were drawn from the first 160 participants of the ongoing ImmuneRACE study and from about 1,200 subjects provided by 6 global collaborators. HLA class I and class II types, where available, came from metadata supplied by the sample provider rather than from assay-based typing. Sample metadata almost always included a de-identified subject ID, COVID-19 status, age in years and sex. A freely available public database, intended as a resource for researchers studying the immune response to SARS-CoV-2, is where the repertoires were released. The prospective study material was composed of cDNA or gDNA derived from T cells, B-cell-depleted T cells, or PBMCs. Subjects who had been exposed to COVID-19, were actively infected with it, or had recovered from it provided the deeply sampled blood TCRbeta repertoires that made up the dataset.

Whole blood was collected in K2EDTA tubes by collaborating institutions according to the institutions' own protocols. For TCRbeta analysis, collaborators shipped samples in one of three forms: frozen whole blood, isolated PBMCs, or DNA extracted from either of those sample types. TCRbeta CDR3 regions were amplified from genomic DNA by means of the immunoSEQ Assay, a bias-controlled multiplex PCR. Per the source publication's procedure: Nucleated cell counts per sample were estimated from amplification of reference gene primers within the assay. To quantify the absolute abundance of each unique TCRbeta CDR3 rearrangement, sequence reads were collapsed and filtered. Productive Simpson clonality was computed per sample as the square root of Simpson's diversity index over productive rearrangements. The source is immuneACCESS, and TCRdb retained only in-frame sequences with V and J called. Part of the clones is not carried over; for the studies checked, unresolved V genes explain less than half of this, and the remainder is unexplained. The DNA was the basis for D and trimming; V, J and clone size are from that table. This sample holds 350,000 to 400,000 clones; around 87% were observed only once. The ten largest clones add up to 6.5% of the sample.

What the authors observed across the whole study: How much clinical and demographic metadata was included differed by source and by participant, and the metadata was provided uncurated.

Sequenced: peripheral blood. The source of this sequence is a young man with active or convalescent COVID-19.

The CDR3 protein sequence reads: CASGLAGGETQYF. The bases read TGTGCCAGCGGGCTAGCGGGTGGGGAGACCCAGTACTTC. The chain is encoded by TRBV6-5 joined to TRBJ2-5, and 8 junction bases match TRBD2. According to the germline V gene, CDR1 reads MNHEY and CDR2 reads SVGAGI. Its CDR3 holds 13 amino acids, cysteine through phenylalanine. The entry retains the CDR3 DNA only, 39 bases that are in frame from base 1. Germline trimming amounts to 8 bases on V and 5 bases on J, with 7 as the count of junction bases outside the gene matches.